This T cell receptor (beta chain) was profiled in a study of blood T cell repertoires in COVID-19. Across the study: From the United States, Italy and Spain came samples of acute and convalescent COVID-19. Sources were T cells, B-cell-depleted T cells, or PBMCs; the material itself was cDNA or gDNA.

The CDR3 is made up of 15 amino acids. The junction had 7 bases not matched to a gene; V was cut back by 5 bases and J by 4 bases. Looked up from germline, CDR1 is SGHRS and CDR2 is YFSETQ. Study processing details: Scientists estimated how many nucleated cells there were by amplifying reference gene primers. Sequencing used immunoSEQ multiplex PCR; TCRdb keeps in-frame clones, though not all of them. V, J and clone size were drawn from that table, and D and trimming were deduced from the DNA. Among roughly 88,000 clones, 80% to 85% were seen once, and the ten largest hold more than 15%. The chain combines TRBV5-1 with TRBJ2-3, with 10 bases that match TRBD1. The TCR originated in a woman aged 80 or over with active or convalescent COVID-19. The material sequenced was peripheral blood. CDR3 in DNA: TGCGCCAGCAGTACCGGGGGACAGGGGTCAGATACGCAGTATTTT. Residues: CASSTGGQGSDTQYF.